A single sample gave rise to the 13 T cell receptor beta chains below, sequenced in a study of T cell repertoires in cytomegalovirus infection. Each CDR3 protein gets one entry after TCRdb re-called the reads with MiXCR. The repertoire holds about 920,000 distinct CDR3 sequences, with about 33% as singletons. Antigens for these TCRs are unknown. The material was cultured CD8+ T cells from PBMCs, obtained from culture after CMV antigen stimulation. The receptors stem from a human donor in good health (CMV status not recorded). Some clones in this sample may be carry-over from other donors' samples.

This clonotype was seen more than once but under ten times. The V call is TRBV6-2 or TRBV6-3, the J call TRBJ1-6; no reliable D call. The V and J ends lost 5 bases and 10 bases respectively, with 15 bases between them. The length of the CDR3 is 14 residues. Germline CDR1 MNHEY, CDR2 SVGEGT. The CDR3 sequence: CASSPREGGSPLHF. CDR3 coding DNA: TGTGCCAGCAGTCCTCGTGAAGGTGGATCACCCCTCCACTTT.

The V and J genes are TRBV7-8 and TRBJ2-7, with 7 bases that match TRBD2. The germline CDR1 and CDR2 sequences are SGHVS and FQNEAQ. The V gene end was trimmed by 2 bases and the J gene end by 4 bases; junction bases not matched to a gene: 8. This CDR3 is 15 amino acids long. The CDR3 here is CASSLSRGLRYEQYF. The CDR3 nucleotides read TGTGCCAGCAGCTTATCTAGGGGACTAAGATACGAGCAGTACTTC.

The CDR3, as DNA: TGTGCCAGCATCCTAGAAGGGACCCCGACCTACAATGAGCAGTTCTTC. This gives the protein CASILEGTPTYNEQFF. V is TRBV7-8 and J is TRBJ2-1; D may correspond to TRBD1 or TRBD2 (5 bases each). The CDR3 runs 16 residues. Trimming left V 7 bases short and J 2 bases short, with 18 bases between. The germline V gene has CDR1 SGHVS and CDR2 FQNEAQ. Using reference TRBV7-8 and TRBJ2-1 for the parts outside the CDR3, the full variable domain is GAGVSQSPRYKVAKRGQDVALRCDPISGHVSLFWYQQALGQGPEFLTYFQNEAQLDKSGLPSDRFFAERPEGSVSTLKIQRTQQEDSAVYLCASILEGTPTYNEQFFGPGTRLTVL.

This clonotype was detected a few times. The rearrangement uses TRBV6-5 and TRBJ2-1; 15 bases map to TRBD2. This CDR3 is built from 14 residues. J was trimmed by 7 bases and V by 6 bases; bases with no gene match: 1. The germline V gene encodes CDR1 MNHEY and CDR2 SVGAGI. CDR3 region: CASRGTSGGNEQFF. In DNA form, the CDR3 reads TGTGCCAGCAGAGGGACTAGCGGGGGGAATGAGCAGTTCTTC.

The J gene is TRBJ1-5, the V gene TRBV7-4; tentatively, D is TRBD1 (5 bases). From germline, CDR1 is SGHVT and CDR2 SQSDAQ. The CDR3 has 16 amino acids. The V end was cut by 2 bases, the J end by 0 bases, with 11 bases between. CDR3 loop: CASSLSGGGSNQPQHF. The CDR3 bases are TGTGCCAGCAGCTTATCGGGGGGAGGTAGCAATCAGCCCCAGCATTTT.

The chain joins TRBV6-2 or TRBV6-3 to TRBJ1-2; TRBD1 might be the D (5 bases). CDR1 is MNHEY and CDR2 is SVGEGT in the germline V gene. The germline V and J ends were trimmed by 2 bases and 6 bases, with 19 bases remaining between them. The CDR3 totals 16 residues. For the CDR3, the DNA is TGTGCCAGCAGTTACGGCGGGGTAGGGGACGAGGATGGCTACACCTTC. Translation gives CASSYGGVGDEDGYTF.

This clonotype was seen a few times. The V gene is TRBV7-8, the J gene TRBJ1-2; 8 nucleotides align to TRBD1. CDR3 length: 17 residues. V gave up 5 bases and J gave up 8 bases; unmatched junction bases: 19. CDR1 and CDR2 (germline): SGHVS, FQNEAQ. CDR3 sequence: CASSTRTGRPSPDGYTF. CDR3 nucleotides: TGTGCCAGCAGCACTCGGACAGGGCGTCCTTCTCCGGACGGCTACACCTTC.

As concerns this clonotype: Just one base apart from a much larger clone, this may be a read error. The V call is TRBV7-3, the J call TRBJ1-2; D is ambiguous. The CDR3 covers 14 residues. From germline, CDR1 is SGHTA and CDR2 FQGTGA. The CDR3 coding sequence is TGTGTCAGCAGCTTAGGATTCCAGGCCTATGGCTACACCTTC. Amino acid sequence: CVSSLGFQAYGYTF.

This clonotype was seen repeatedly, ten times or more. The gene calls are TRBV2 and TRBJ1-1; D may be TRBD1 (5 bases). Germline CDR1 reads SNHLY; CDR2 reads FYNNEI. The CDR3 is 16 residues long. The V and J ends lost 6 bases and 5 bases respectively, with 22 bases between them. Written as DNA, the CDR3 is TGTGCCAGCAGCCCCCGGACGGGGGGGGGACGGACTGAAGCTTTCTTT. Translated: CASSPRTGGGRTEAFF. The full variable domain, in which reference TRBV2 and TRBJ1-1 provide the parts outside the CDR3, is EPEVTQTPSHQVTQMGQEVILRCVPISNHLYFYWYRQILGQKVEFLVSFYNNEISEKSEIFDDQFSVERPDGSNFTLKIRSTKLEDSAMYFCASSPRTGGGRTEAFFGQGTRLTVV.

The table lists this clonotype with many counts. V usage is TRBV7-9 and J usage is TRBJ2-1; D may be TRBD2 (5 bases). The germline V gene has CDR1 SEHNR and CDR2 FQNEAQ (reference sequence). The CDR3 consists of 14 residues. Trimming removed 1 base from V and 9 bases from J, with 13 bases in between. The CDR3 here is CASSLEASRGEQFF. The CDR3 DNA sequence: TGTGCCAGCAGCTTAGAGGCTAGTCGGGGTGAGCAGTTCTTC.

This clonotype was seen more than once but under ten times. V is TRBV6-5 and J is TRBJ2-7; D perhaps matches TRBD1 (6 bases). The germline V and J ends were trimmed by 6 bases and 7 bases, with 28 bases remaining between them. The V gene's germline CDR1 is MNHEY and CDR2 SVGAGI. The CDR3 runs 17 residues. CDR3 amino acids: CASSPYRTAVRAGEQYF. The CDR3 region has the DNA TGTGCCAGCAGCCCATATCGGACAGCGGTCCGGGCAGGGGAGCAGTACTTC.

This clonotype is a singleton in its sample. The V call is TRBV12-5, the J call TRBJ1-5; D unclear. From germline, CDR1 is LGHNT and CDR2 FRNRAP. The CDR3 runs 13 residues. V lost 1 base and J lost 5, with 6 bases in between. CDR3 in amino acids: CASGLEVDQPQHF. The DNA of the CDR3 is TGTGCTAGTGGTTTGGAAGTGGATCAGCCCCAGCATTTT.

This clonotype showed up many times. The CDR3 loop is CASSPGTSGHNEQFF. The CDR3 nucleotides read TGTGCCAGCAGCCCCGGGACTAGCGGACACAATGAGCAGTTCTTC. The chain links TRBV7-8 to TRBJ2-1; 11 bases agree with TRBD2. The length of the CDR3 is 15 residues. V lost 5 bases to trimming and J lost 5 bases; unmatched junction nucleotides: 5. CDR1 is SGHVS and CDR2 is FQNEAQ in the germline V gene.